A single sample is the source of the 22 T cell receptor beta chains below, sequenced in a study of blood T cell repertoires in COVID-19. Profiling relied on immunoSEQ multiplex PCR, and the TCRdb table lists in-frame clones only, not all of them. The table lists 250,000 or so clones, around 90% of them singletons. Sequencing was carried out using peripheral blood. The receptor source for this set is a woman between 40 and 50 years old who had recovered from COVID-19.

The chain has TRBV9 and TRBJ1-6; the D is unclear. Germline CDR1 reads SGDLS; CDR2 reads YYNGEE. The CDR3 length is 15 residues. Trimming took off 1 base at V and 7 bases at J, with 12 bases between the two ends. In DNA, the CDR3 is TGTGCCAGCAGCGTACTCGGAGGTTCGAATTCACCCCTCCACTTT. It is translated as CASSVLGGSNSPLHF.

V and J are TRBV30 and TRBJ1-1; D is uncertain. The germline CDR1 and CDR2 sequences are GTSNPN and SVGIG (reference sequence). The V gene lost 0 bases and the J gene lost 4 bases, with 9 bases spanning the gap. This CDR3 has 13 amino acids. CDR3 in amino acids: CAWSVLVGTEAFF. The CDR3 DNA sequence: TGTGCCTGGAGTGTACTGGTCGGCACTGAAGCTTTCTTT.

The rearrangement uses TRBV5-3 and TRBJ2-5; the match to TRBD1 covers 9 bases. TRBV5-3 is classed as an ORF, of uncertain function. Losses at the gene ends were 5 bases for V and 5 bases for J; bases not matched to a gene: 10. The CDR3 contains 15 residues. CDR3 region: CARSERGQGGETQYF. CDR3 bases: TGTGCCAGAAGTGAGCGGGGACAGGGTGGTGAGACCCAGTACTTC.

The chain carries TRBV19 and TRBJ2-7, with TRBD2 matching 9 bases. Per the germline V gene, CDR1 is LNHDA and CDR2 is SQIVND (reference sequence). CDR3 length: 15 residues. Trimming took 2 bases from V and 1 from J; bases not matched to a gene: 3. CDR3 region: CASSIRLAESYEQYF. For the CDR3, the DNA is TGTGCCAGTAGTATAAGACTAGCGGAGTCCTACGAGCAGTACTTC.

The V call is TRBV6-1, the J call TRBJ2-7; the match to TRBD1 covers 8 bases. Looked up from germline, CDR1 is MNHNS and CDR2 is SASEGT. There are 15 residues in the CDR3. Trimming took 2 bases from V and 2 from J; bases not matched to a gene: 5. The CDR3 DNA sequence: TGTGCCAGCAGTGAAACTACAGGGGGAGCCTACGAGCAGTACTTC. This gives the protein CASSETTGGAYEQYF.

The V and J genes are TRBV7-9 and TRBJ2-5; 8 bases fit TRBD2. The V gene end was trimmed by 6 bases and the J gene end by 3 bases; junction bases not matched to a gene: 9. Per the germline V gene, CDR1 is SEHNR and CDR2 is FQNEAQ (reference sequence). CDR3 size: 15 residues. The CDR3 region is CASSPGGGPKETQYF. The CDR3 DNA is TGTGCCAGCAGTCCCGGGGGGGGGCCTAAAGAGACCCAGTACTTC.

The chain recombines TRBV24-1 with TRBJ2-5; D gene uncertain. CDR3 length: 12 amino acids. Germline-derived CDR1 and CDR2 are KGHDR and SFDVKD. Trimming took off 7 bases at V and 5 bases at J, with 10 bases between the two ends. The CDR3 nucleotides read TGTGCCACCAGCCAGACAACGGAGACCCAGTACTTC. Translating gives CATSQTTETQYF.

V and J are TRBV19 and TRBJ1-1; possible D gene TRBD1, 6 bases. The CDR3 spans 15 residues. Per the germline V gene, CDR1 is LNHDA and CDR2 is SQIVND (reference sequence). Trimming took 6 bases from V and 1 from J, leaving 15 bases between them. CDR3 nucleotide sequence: TGTGCCAGTAGCGCACGACAGGCACCGAACACTGAAGCTTTCTTT. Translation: CASSARQAPNTEAFF.

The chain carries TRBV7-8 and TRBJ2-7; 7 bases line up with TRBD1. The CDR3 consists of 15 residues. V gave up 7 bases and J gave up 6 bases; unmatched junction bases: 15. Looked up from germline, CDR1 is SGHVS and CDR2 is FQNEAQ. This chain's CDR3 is CASTHEGQKTLEQYF. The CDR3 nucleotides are TGTGCCAGCACCCATGAGGGACAGAAAACCCTCGAGCAGTACTTC.

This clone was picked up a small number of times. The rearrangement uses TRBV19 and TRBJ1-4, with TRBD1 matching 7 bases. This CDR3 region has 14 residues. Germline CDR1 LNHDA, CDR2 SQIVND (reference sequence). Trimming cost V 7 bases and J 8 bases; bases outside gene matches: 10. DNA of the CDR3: TGTGCCAGTACGGTACAGGGGTTCGTAGAAAAACTGTTTTTT. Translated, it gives CASTVQGFVEKLFF.

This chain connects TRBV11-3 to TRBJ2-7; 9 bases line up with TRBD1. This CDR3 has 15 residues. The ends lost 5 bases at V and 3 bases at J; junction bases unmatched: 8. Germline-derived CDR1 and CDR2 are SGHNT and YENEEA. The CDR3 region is CASSPTMGQGYEQYF. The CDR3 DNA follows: TGTGCCAGCAGCCCCACGATGGGACAGGGCTACGAGCAGTACTTC.

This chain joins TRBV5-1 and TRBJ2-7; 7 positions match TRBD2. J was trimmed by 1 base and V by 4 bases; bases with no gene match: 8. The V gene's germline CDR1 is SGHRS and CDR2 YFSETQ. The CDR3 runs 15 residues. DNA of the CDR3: TGCGCCAGCAGCCCCTGGGCGGGAGCATCCTACGAGCAGTACTTC. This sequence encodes CASSPWAGASYEQYF. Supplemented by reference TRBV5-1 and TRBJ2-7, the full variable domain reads KAGVTQTPRYLIKTRGQQVTLSCSPISGHRSVSWYQQTPGQGLQFLFEYFSETQRNKGNFPGRFSGRQFSNSRSEMNVSTLELGDSALYLCASSPWAGASYEQYFGPGTRLTVT.

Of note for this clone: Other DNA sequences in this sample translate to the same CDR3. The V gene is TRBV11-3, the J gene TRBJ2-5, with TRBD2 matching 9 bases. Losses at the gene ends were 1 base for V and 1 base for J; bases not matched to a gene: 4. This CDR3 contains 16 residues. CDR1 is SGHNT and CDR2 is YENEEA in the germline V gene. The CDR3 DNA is TGTGCCAGCAGCTTAGGAGCTAGCGGGACCCAAGAGACCCAGTACTTC. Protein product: CASSLGASGTQETQYF.

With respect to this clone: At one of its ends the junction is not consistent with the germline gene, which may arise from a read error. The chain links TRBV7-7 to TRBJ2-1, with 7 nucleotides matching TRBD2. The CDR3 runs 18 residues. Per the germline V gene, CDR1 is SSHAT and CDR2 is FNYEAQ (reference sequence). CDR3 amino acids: CASSFRLADPFSYNEQFF. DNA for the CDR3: TGTGCTAGCAGCTTTAGGCTAGCGGACCCTTTCTCCTACAATGAGCAGTTCTTC.

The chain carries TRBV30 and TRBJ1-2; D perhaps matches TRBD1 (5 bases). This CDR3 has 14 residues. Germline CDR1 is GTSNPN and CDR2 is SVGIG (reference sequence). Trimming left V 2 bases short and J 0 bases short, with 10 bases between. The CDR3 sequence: CAWSHRRTNYGYTF. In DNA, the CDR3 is TGTGCCTGGAGTCACAGGCGCACTAACTATGGCTACACCTTC.

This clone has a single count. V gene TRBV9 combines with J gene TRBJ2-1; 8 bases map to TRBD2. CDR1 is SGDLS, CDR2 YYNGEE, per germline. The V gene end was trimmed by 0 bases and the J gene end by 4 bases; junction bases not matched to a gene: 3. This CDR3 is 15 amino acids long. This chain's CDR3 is CASSVDSGSYNEQFF. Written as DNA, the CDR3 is TGTGCCAGCAGCGTAGACAGCGGGAGTTACAATGAGCAGTTCTTC.

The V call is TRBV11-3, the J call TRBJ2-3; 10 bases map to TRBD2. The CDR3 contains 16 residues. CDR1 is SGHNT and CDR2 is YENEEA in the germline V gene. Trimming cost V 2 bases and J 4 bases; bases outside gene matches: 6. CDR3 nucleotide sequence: TGTGCCAGCAGCTTATCCCCAGCGGGAGGGCCAGATACGCAGTATTTT. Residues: CASSLSPAGGPDTQYF.

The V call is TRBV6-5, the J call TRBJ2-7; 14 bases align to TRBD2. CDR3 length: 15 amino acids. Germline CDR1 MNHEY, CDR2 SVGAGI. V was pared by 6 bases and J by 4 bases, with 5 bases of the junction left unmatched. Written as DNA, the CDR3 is TGTGCCAGCAGCCCGGGACTAGCGGGAGAATACGAGCAGTACTTC. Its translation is CASSPGLAGEYEQYF.

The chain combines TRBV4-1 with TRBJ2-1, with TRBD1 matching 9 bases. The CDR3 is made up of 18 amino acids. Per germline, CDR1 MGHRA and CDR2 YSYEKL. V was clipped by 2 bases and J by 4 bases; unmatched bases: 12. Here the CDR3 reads CASSQTTSDRGIYNEQFF. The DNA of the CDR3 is TGCGCCAGCAGCCAAACTACCTCCGACAGGGGGATTTACAATGAGCAGTTCTTC.

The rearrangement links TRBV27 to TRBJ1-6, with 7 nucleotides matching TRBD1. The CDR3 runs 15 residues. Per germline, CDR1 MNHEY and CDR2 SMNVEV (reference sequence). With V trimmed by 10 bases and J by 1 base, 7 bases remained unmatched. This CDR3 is CATTDRRSYNSPLHF. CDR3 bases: TGTGCCACCACGGACAGGAGGTCCTATAATTCACCCCTCCACTTT.

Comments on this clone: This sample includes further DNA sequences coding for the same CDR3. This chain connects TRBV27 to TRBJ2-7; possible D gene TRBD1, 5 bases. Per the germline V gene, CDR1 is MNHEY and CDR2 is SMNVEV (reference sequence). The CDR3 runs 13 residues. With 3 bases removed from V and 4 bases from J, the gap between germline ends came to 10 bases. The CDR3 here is CASSLGLGYEQYF. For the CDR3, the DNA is TGTGCCAGCAGTTTGGGGCTAGGGTACGAGCAGTACTTC.

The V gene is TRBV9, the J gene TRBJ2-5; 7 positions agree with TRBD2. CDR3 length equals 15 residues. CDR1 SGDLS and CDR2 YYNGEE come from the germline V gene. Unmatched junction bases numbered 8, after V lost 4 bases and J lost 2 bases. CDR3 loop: CASSPLGGWQETQYF. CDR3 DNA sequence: TGTGCCAGCAGCCCCCTGGGGGGGTGGCAAGAGACCCAGTACTTC.